The entry that follows covers one T cell receptor (beta chain) sequence. Germline lookup yields CDR1 SGHNT and CDR2 YYREEE (reference sequence). The CDR3 loop spans 15 amino acids. V dropped 4 bases and J dropped 4 bases, with 12 bases sitting between them. The repertoire was sequenced with immunoSEQ multiplex PCR; TCRdb's copy has only in-frame clones and lacks some. The data contain approximately 90,000 clones, over 90% of them singletons. The data are from a study of T cell changes during pregnancy in multiple sclerosis. The rearrangement uses TRBV5-4 and TRBJ2-6, with D possibly matching TRBD2 (6 bases). Material: peripheral blood, obtained in the third trimester of pregnancy. This sequence was found in a female donor with multiple sclerosis, enrolled in a pregnancy study. This CDR3 is CASSPAGSGANVLTF. The CDR3 coding sequence is TGTGCCAGCAGCCCCGCGGGGTCCGGGGCCAACGTCCTGACTTTC. The complete variable domain, with remaining parts taken from reference TRBV5-4 and TRBJ2-6, reads ETGVTQSPTHLIKTRGQQVTLRCSSQSGHNTVSWYQQALGQGPQFIFQYYREEENGRGNFPPRFSGLQFPNYSSELNVNALELDDSALYLCASSPAGSGANVLTFGAGSRLTVL.